What follows are 15 T cell receptor beta chains derived from one specimen sequenced in a study of OX40 agonist ivuxolimab in advanced cancers. Libraries were prepared through the immunoSEQ multiplex PCR assay. TCRdb provides this immuneACCESS table in a form limited to in-frame rearrangements. Some clones are lacking; in checked studies, under half of them reflect an unresolved V gene, and why the rest are absent is not known. Counted in this sample were 60,000 or so clones; around 90% of them appeared once. The top ten clones comprise around 5.1% of the sample. The sequences come from CD4+ or CD8+ T cells sorted from blood, collected in a trial of the OX40 agonist ivuxolimab. These receptors all stem from an adult with an advanced solid tumor such as melanoma, head and neck, liver or kidney cancer.

The CDR3 DNA reads TGCGCCAGCACAGGGAATACTGAAGCTTTCTTT. It is translated as CASTGNTEAFF. This chain links TRBV10-2 with TRBJ1-1; maybe TRBD1 (5 bases). V dropped 7 bases and J dropped 5 bases, with 8 bases sitting between them. Germline values: CDR1 WSHSY, CDR2 SAAADI. This CDR3 has 11 residues.

The chain uses TRBV7-3 and TRBJ2-1; perhaps TRBD1 as D (6 bases). Per the germline V gene, CDR1 is SGHTA and CDR2 is FQGTGA. CDR3 length equals 13 residues. Trimming removed 5 bases from V and 8 bases from J, with 13 bases in between. CDR3 in amino acids: CASSHRATDEQFF. DNA of the CDR3: TGTGCCAGCAGCCACAGGGCGACGGATGAGCAGTTCTTC.

The chain employs TRBV28 and TRBJ2-5, with 9 nucleotides matching TRBD1. Germline V lookup: CDR1 MDHEN, CDR2 SYDVKM. The CDR3 consists of 14 residues. V lost 2 bases to trimming and J lost 3 bases; unmatched junction nucleotides: 1. CDR3 sequence: CASSLRTGEETQYF. DNA of the CDR3: TGTGCCAGCAGTTTACGGACAGGGGAAGAGACCCAGTACTTC.

The rearrangement links TRBV30 to TRBJ1-2, with a tentative D call TRBD1 (5 bases). Per the germline V gene, CDR1 is GTSNPN and CDR2 is SVGIG (reference sequence). Trimming cost V 0 bases and J 4 bases, with 18 bases left between them. CDR3 length equals 16 residues. The CDR3 DNA sequence: TGTGCCTGGAGTGTAATCAGGACCGGGGGGAGCTATGGCTACACCTTC. Its protein is CAWSVIRTGGSYGYTF.

V usage is TRBV13 and J usage is TRBJ1-3, with 7 bases matching TRBD1. This CDR3 region has 14 residues. Germline values: CDR1 PRHDT, CDR2 FYEKMQ (reference sequence). Unmatched junction bases numbered 7, after V lost 7 bases and J lost 4 bases. DNA for the CDR3: TGTGCCAGCACCGAAGGACAGGCGGGAAACACCATATATTTT. Translating it yields CASTEGQAGNTIYF.

The chain links TRBV18 to TRBJ2-5; no firm D call. With 9 bases removed from V and 4 bases from J, the gap between germline ends came to 12 bases. This CDR3 has 12 amino acids. Germline V gene lookup returns CDR1 KGHSH and CDR2 LQKENI. CDR3 bases: TGTGCCAGTTTCAGATCCGGAGAGACCCAGTACTTC. It specifies CASFRSGETQYF.

J is TRBJ1-2 and V is TRBV6-5; D uncertain. In germline, CDR1 is MNHEY, CDR2 SVGAGI. The CDR3 spans 13 residues. Trimming took 2 bases from V and 3 from J, leaving 7 bases between them. DNA for the CDR3: TGTGCCAGCAGTTACGGTGGAGACTATGGCTACACCTTC. It yields the protein CASSYGGDYGYTF.

The chain employs TRBV7-6 and TRBJ2-1; the match to TRBD1 covers 7 bases. The CDR3 has 14 amino acids. J was trimmed by 9 bases and V by 5 bases; bases with no gene match: 10. CDR1 and CDR2 from the germline V gene are SGHVS and FNYEAQ. CDR3 loop: CASSLGTARGEQFF. The CDR3 nucleotides read TGTGCCAGCAGCCTCGGGACAGCTAGGGGTGAGCAGTTCTTC.

The CDR3 DNA sequence: TGTGCCAGCAGGCGAGGACAGGGCAACTATGGCTACACCTTC. It is translated as CASRRGQGNYGYTF. This chain connects TRBV6-6 to TRBJ1-2; 8 bases are shared with TRBD1. V dropped 6 bases and J dropped 2; count of bases not matched to a gene: 5. There are 14 residues in the CDR3. Germline V gene data show CDR1 as MNHNY and CDR2 as SVGAGI (reference sequence).

The chain has TRBV7-2 and TRBJ2-5; D unclear. V lost 7 bases to trimming and J lost 5 bases, with 8 bases between them. This CDR3 is 11 amino acids long. Germline loops: CDR1 SGHTA, CDR2 FQGNSA. The CDR3 reads CASNLGETQYF. CDR3 DNA sequence: TGTGCCAGCAACCTTGGGGAGACCCAGTACTTC.

The chain recombines TRBV18 with TRBJ1-4; 7 bases fit TRBD1. From germline, CDR1 is KGHSH and CDR2 LQKENI. V was pared by 2 bases and J by 4 bases, with 7 bases of the junction left unmatched. The CDR3 extends over 16 amino acids. CDR3 bases: TGTGCCAGCTCACCAGATCGACAGGGCGGTAATGAAAAACTGTTTTTT. Translation: CASSPDRQGGNEKLFF.

The chain employs TRBV5-6 and TRBJ2-6; D unclear. The V gene lost 0 bases and the J gene lost 4 bases, with 11 bases spanning the gap. Germline lookup yields CDR1 SGHDT and CDR2 YYEEEE. This CDR3 is 16 amino acids long. In DNA, the CDR3 is TGTGCCAGCAGCTTGGTATCCGGGCCGGGGGCCAACGTCCTGACTTTC. Translating it yields CASSLVSGPGANVLTF.

The chain carries TRBV6-5 and TRBJ1-3; no clear D. V lost 0 bases, J lost 7 bases, and 13 bases lay in between. The CDR3 runs 15 residues. Germline V gene lookup returns CDR1 MNHEY and CDR2 SVGAGI. CDR3 in DNA: TGTGCCAGCAGTTACTCTCGGACCTCTCAGAACACCATATATTTT. It encodes CASSYSRTSQNTIYF.

Notes on this clone: The sample carries other DNA sequences with the same CDR3. The genes are TRBV5-1 and TRBJ2-7; D gene unclear. This CDR3 spans 12 amino acids. Between the trimmed V and J ends, which lost 4 bases and 1 base, there was a span of 6 bases. CDR1 and CDR2 (germline): SGHRS, YFSETQ. The CDR3 is CASSNPSYEQYF. The CDR3 DNA is TGCGCCAGCAGCAACCCATCCTACGAGCAGTACTTC.

The chain couples TRBV7-9 to TRBJ2-1; 10 bases line up with TRBD1. Losses at the gene ends were 6 bases for V and 7 bases for J; bases not matched to a gene: 9. Germline loops: CDR1 SEHNR, CDR2 FQNEAQ (reference sequence). The CDR3 consists of 15 residues. The CDR3 loop reads CASSSRGQGKNEQFF. In DNA form, the CDR3 reads TGTGCCAGCAGTAGTCGGGGACAGGGGAAGAATGAGCAGTTCTTC.